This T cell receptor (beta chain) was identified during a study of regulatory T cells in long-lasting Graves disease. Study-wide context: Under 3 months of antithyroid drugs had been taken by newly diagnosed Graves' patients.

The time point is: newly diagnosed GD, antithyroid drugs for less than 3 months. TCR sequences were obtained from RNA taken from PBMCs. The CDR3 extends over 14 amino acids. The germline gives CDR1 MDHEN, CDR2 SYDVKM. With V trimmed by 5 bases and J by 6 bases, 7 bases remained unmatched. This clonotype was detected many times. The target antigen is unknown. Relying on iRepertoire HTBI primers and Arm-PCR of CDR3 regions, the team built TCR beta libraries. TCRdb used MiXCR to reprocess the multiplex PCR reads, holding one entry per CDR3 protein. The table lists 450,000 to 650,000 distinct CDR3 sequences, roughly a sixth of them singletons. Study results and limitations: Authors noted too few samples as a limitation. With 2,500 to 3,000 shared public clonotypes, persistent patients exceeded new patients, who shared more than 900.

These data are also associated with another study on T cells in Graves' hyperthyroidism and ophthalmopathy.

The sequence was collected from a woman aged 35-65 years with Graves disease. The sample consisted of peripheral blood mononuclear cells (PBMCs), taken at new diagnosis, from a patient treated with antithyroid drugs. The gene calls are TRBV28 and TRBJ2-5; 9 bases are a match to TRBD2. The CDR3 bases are TGTGCCAGCAGTCTCCAAGCGGGGGGCCAGACCCAGTACTTC. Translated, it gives CASSLQAGGQTQYF. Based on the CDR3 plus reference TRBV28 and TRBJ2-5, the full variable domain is DVKVTQSSRYLVKRTGEKVFLECVQDMDHENMFWYRQDPGLGLRLIYFSYDVKMKEKGDIPEGYSVSREKKERFSLILESASTNQTSMYLCASSLQAGGQTQYFGPGTRLLVL.